These T cell receptor beta chains were read from a single sample in a study of cytomegalovirus exposure and HLA in healthy donors. Data came from immunoSEQ multiplex PCR; TCRdb stores just in-frame clones and leaves some out. The sample contains 100,000 to 150,000 clones, around 80% of which appear only once. Sample: PBMCs. The receptors originated from a female donor in good health and CMV-seropositive. Each CDR3 is given with its conserved first and last residue. Each record gives: CDR3 protein, CDR3 DNA, V gene, J gene, D gene, clone size. The D gene is left open where the match is weak. Size values are once, few and many counts, or a class for expanded clones, and some rows have none.

CDR3aa: CASSPYKRLNTEAFF
CDR3nt: TGTGCCAGCAGTCCCTATAAGAGGTTGAACACTGAAGCTTTCTTT
v_gene: TRBV6-1
j_gene: TRBJ1-1
d_gene: .
abundance: .

CDR3aa: CAFHQGETEAFF
CDR3nt: TGTGCCTTCCATCAGGGGGAGACTGAAGCTTTCTTT
v_gene: TRBV30
j_gene: TRBJ1-1
d_gene: TRBD1
abundance: .

CDR3aa: CASSHHGESNQPQHF
CDR3nt: TGTGCCAGCAGCCACCATGGGGAGAGCAATCAGCCCCAGCATTTT
v_gene: TRBV4-2
j_gene: TRBJ1-5
d_gene: .
abundance: .

CDR3aa: CASSVGFVASGANVLTF
CDR3nt: TGTGCCAGCAGCGTAGGTTTCGTGGCCTCTGGGGCCAACGTCCTGACTTTC
v_gene: TRBV9
j_gene: TRBJ2-6
d_gene: .
abundance: .

CDR3aa: CASSSNSGGEETQYF
CDR3nt: TGTGCTAGCAGTTCTAATTCAGGGGGCGAAGAGACCCAGTACTTC
v_gene: TRBV7-7
j_gene: TRBJ2-5
d_gene: TRBD1
abundance: .

CDR3aa: CASSDQGQHHEQYF
CDR3nt: TGTGCCAGCAGTGATCAGGGACAGCATCACGAGCAGTACTTC
v_gene: TRBV6-1
j_gene: TRBJ2-7
d_gene: TRBD1
abundance: .

CDR3aa: CASSLGGTTQYF
CDR3nt: TGTGCCAGCAGCTTGGGAGGGACGACCCAGTACTTC
v_gene: TRBV7-2
j_gene: TRBJ2-5
d_gene: TRBD2
abundance: .

CDR3aa: CASSPWTGESEQYF
CDR3nt: TGTGCCAGCAGCCCGTGGACAGGAGAGAGTGAGCAGTACTTC
v_gene: TRBV7-2
j_gene: TRBJ2-7
d_gene: TRBD1
abundance: .

CDR3aa: CASSVVEGGGYDVEKLFF
CDR3nt: TGTGCCAGCAGCGTAGTGGAAGGGGGGGGGTACGATGTGGAAAAACTGTTTTTT
v_gene: TRBV9
j_gene: TRBJ1-4
d_gene: .
abundance: .

CDR3aa: CASSILGWDTGQPQHF
CDR3nt: TGTGCCAGTAGTATATTAGGGTGGGACACTGGTCAGCCCCAGCATTTT
v_gene: TRBV19
j_gene: TRBJ1-5
d_gene: .
abundance: once

CDR3aa: CASSLELGQGVGTGELFF
CDR3nt: TGTGCCAGCAGCTTAGAACTGGGACAGGGGGTAGGGACCGGGGAGCTGTTTTTT
v_gene: TRBV11-1
j_gene: TRBJ2-2
d_gene: TRBD1
abundance: .

CDR3aa: CASSPLLYRTSGGADEQFF
CDR3nt: TGCGCCAGCAGCCCCCTGTTGTACCGGACTAGCGGGGGGGCCGATGAGCAGTTCTTC
v_gene: TRBV4-1
j_gene: TRBJ2-1
d_gene: TRBD2
abundance: .

CDR3aa: CASSQDTGTGSHSPLHF
CDR3nt: TGCGCCAGCAGCCAAGATACCGGGACAGGATCCCATTCACCCCTCCACTTT
v_gene: TRBV4-3
j_gene: TRBJ1-6
d_gene: TRBD1
abundance: once

CDR3aa: CASSPSRGGGTQYF
CDR3nt: TGTGCTAGCAGCCCTAGTCGAGGGGGCGGGACCCAGTACTTC
v_gene: TRBV7-7
j_gene: TRBJ2-5
d_gene: TRBD1
abundance: .

CDR3aa: CAISSGQGKETQYF
CDR3nt: TGTGCCATCAGCTCGGGACAAGGGAAAGAGACCCAGTACTTC
v_gene: TRBV10-3
j_gene: TRBJ2-5
d_gene: .
abundance: .

CDR3aa: CASSSNRDSEKLFF
CDR3nt: TGTGCCAGCAGTAGCAACAGGGACAGCGAAAAACTGTTTTTT
v_gene: TRBV6-5
j_gene: TRBJ1-4
d_gene: TRBD1
abundance: few

CDR3aa: CASSLGGVGTEAFF
CDR3nt: TGTGCCAGCAGCTTAGGAGGCGTGGGCACTGAAGCTTTCTTT
v_gene: TRBV7-2
j_gene: TRBJ1-1
d_gene: .
abundance: once

CDR3aa: CASSLAGGFSSYEQYF
CDR3nt: TGTGCCAGCAGCTTAGCCGGGGGGTTTAGCTCCTACGAGCAGTACTTC
v_gene: TRBV11-2
j_gene: TRBJ2-7
d_gene: TRBD2
abundance: .

CDR3aa: CASSETGVGYEQYF
CDR3nt: TGTGCCAGCAGTGAAACAGGGGTGGGCTACGAGCAGTACTTC
v_gene: TRBV2
j_gene: TRBJ2-7
d_gene: TRBD1
abundance: .

CDR3aa: CASSLDTGTYNEQFF
CDR3nt: TGTGCCAGCAGCTTAGACACCGGGACCTACAATGAGCAGTTCTTC
v_gene: TRBV7-8
j_gene: TRBJ2-1
d_gene: .
abundance: .

CDR3aa: CASSLKDRGSYEQYF
CDR3nt: TGTGCCAGCAGTCTCAAGGACAGGGGATCCTATGAGCAGTACTTC
v_gene: TRBV27
j_gene: TRBJ2-7
d_gene: TRBD1
abundance: .

CDR3aa: CASRTQYRGLWGYTF
CDR3nt: TGTGCCAGCAGAACTCAATACAGGGGGTTGTGGGGCTACACCTTC
v_gene: TRBV6-5
j_gene: TRBJ1-2
d_gene: TRBD1
abundance: .

CDR3aa: CASSPQGNTEAFF
CDR3nt: TGTGCCAGCAGTCCACAGGGTAACACTGAAGCTTTCTTT
v_gene: TRBV6-1
j_gene: TRBJ1-1
d_gene: .
abundance: .

CDR3aa: CATSRDLVGGTGNTIYF
CDR3nt: TGTGCCACCAGCAGAGATCTCGTAGGGGGCACTGGAAACACCATATATTTT
v_gene: TRBV15
j_gene: TRBJ1-3
d_gene: TRBD1
abundance: .

CDR3aa: CAISGDMLYQPQHF
CDR3nt: TGTGCCATCAGTGGGGACATGCTTTATCAGCCCCAGCATTTT
v_gene: TRBV10-3
j_gene: TRBJ1-5
d_gene: .
abundance: .

CDR3aa: CASSPPSGYGYTF
CDR3nt: TGTGCCAGCTCACCACCAAGCGGTTATGGCTACACCTTC
v_gene: TRBV18
j_gene: TRBJ1-2
d_gene: .
abundance: .

CDR3aa: CASSGTGDYEQYF
CDR3nt: TGTGCCAGCTCAGGGACAGGGGACTACGAGCAGTACTTC
v_gene: TRBV18
j_gene: TRBJ2-7
d_gene: TRBD1
abundance: .

CDR3aa: CASSQDILETQYF
CDR3nt: TGCGCCAGCAGCCAAGATATCCTAGAAACGCAGTATTTT
v_gene: TRBV4-3
j_gene: TRBJ2-3
d_gene: .
abundance: .

CDR3aa: CASSVPAGPTDTQYF
CDR3nt: TGTGCCAGCAGTGTGCCAGCGGGGCCCACAGATACGCAGTATTTT
v_gene: TRBV6-1
j_gene: TRBJ2-3
d_gene: TRBD2
abundance: once

CDR3aa: CASSLNFDGAAGYTF
CDR3nt: TGTGCCAGCAGTCTCAATTTCGATGGAGCGGCTGGCTACACCTTC
v_gene: TRBV27
j_gene: TRBJ1-2
d_gene: .
abundance: .

CDR3aa: CAWSEVEGQPQHF
CDR3nt: TGTGCCTGGAGTGAAGTTGAGGGCCAGCCCCAGCATTTT
v_gene: TRBV30
j_gene: TRBJ1-5
d_gene: .
abundance: .

CDR3aa: CASSSTPLTHEQYF
CDR3nt: TGTGCCAGCAGTTCCACCCCCCTTACACACGAGCAGTACTTC
v_gene: TRBV28
j_gene: TRBJ2-7
d_gene: .
abundance: .

CDR3aa: CASSVVGGLGDTQYF
CDR3nt: TGTGCCAGCAGCGTAGTGGGGGGGCTGGGAGATACGCAGTATTTT
v_gene: TRBV9
j_gene: TRBJ2-3
d_gene: .
abundance: .

CDR3aa: CASTPSFSGSSYGYTF
CDR3nt: TGCGCCAGCACCCCTTCTTTTTCAGGGTCGAGCTATGGCTACACCTTC
v_gene: TRBV5-1
j_gene: TRBJ1-2
d_gene: .
abundance: .

CDR3aa: CASSPYVRANTEAFF
CDR3nt: TGTGCCAGCAGCCCCTACGTCCGAGCGAACACTGAAGCTTTCTTT
v_gene: TRBV7-6
j_gene: TRBJ1-1
d_gene: .
abundance: .

CDR3aa: CASSGATDRSPLHF
CDR3nt: TGTGCCAGCAGTGGCGCAACCGACAGGTCACCCCTCCACTTT
v_gene: TRBV6-1
j_gene: TRBJ1-6
d_gene: .
abundance: .

CDR3aa: CASSFQAGGLQETQYF
CDR3nt: TGTGCCAGCAGCTTTCAAGCGGGGGGTCTTCAAGAGACCCAGTACTTC
v_gene: TRBV7-2
j_gene: TRBJ2-5
d_gene: TRBD2
abundance: .

CDR3aa: CAWSEKGQGGINIQYF
CDR3nt: TGTGCCTGGAGTGAAAAGGGACAGGGGGGGATAAACATTCAGTACTTC
v_gene: TRBV30
j_gene: TRBJ2-4
d_gene: TRBD1
abundance: .

CDR3aa: CRGRGYHCSGANVLTF
CDR3nt: .
v_gene: TRBV25-1
j_gene: TRBJ2-6
d_gene: .
abundance: .

CDR3aa: CASSQEPLTGYGYTF
CDR3nt: TGCGCCAGCAGCCAAGAACCGTTGACGGGCTATGGCTACACCTTC
v_gene: TRBV4-1
j_gene: TRBJ1-2
d_gene: .
abundance: .

CDR3aa: CASSRDSSGNTIYF
CDR3nt: TGTGCCAGCAGTAGGGACAGCTCTGGAAACACCATATATTTT
v_gene: TRBV2
j_gene: TRBJ1-3
d_gene: TRBD1
abundance: .

CDR3aa: CASSFSETAASNQPQHF
CDR3nt: TGTGCCAGCAGCTTTTCCGAGACAGCCGCTAGCAATCAGCCCCAGCATTTT
v_gene: TRBV5-8
j_gene: TRBJ1-5
d_gene: .
abundance: .

CDR3aa: CAISHGGGSPYEQYF
CDR3nt: TGTGCCATCAGTCACGGGGGAGGGAGTCCCTACGAGCAGTACTTC
v_gene: TRBV10-3
j_gene: TRBJ2-7
d_gene: TRBD2
abundance: .

CDR3aa: CSSSLPLGGVGVTQYF
CDR3nt: TGTTCCAGCAGCTTACCCCTCGGGGGGGTGGGGGTAACGCAGTATTTT
v_gene: TRBV7-9
j_gene: TRBJ2-3
d_gene: TRBD2
abundance: .

CDR3aa: CASSPSGGVTDTQYF
CDR3nt: TGTGCCAGCAGCCCCAGCGGGGGGGTGACAGATACGCAGTATTTT
v_gene: TRBV7-3
j_gene: TRBJ2-3
d_gene: TRBD2
abundance: once

CDR3aa: CASSPRSGLEETQYF
CDR3nt: TGTGCCAGCTCACCAAGATCGGGACTAGAAGAGACCCAGTACTTC
v_gene: TRBV18
j_gene: TRBJ2-5
d_gene: TRBD2
abundance: .

CDR3aa: CASSPQPQTAYEQYF
CDR3nt: TGTGCCAGTAGCCCCCAGCCGCAGACAGCCTACGAGCAGTACTTC
v_gene: TRBV19
j_gene: TRBJ2-7
d_gene: .
abundance: .

CDR3aa: CASSLEGQGPSGANVLTF
CDR3nt: TGCGCCAGCAGCTTGGAGGGACAGGGGCCGTCTGGGGCCAACGTCCTGACTTTC
v_gene: TRBV5-1
j_gene: TRBJ2-6
d_gene: TRBD1
abundance: .

CDR3aa: CASRYRVRGNEQFF
CDR3nt: TGTGCCAGCAGATATAGAGTCAGGGGTAATGAGCAGTTCTTC
v_gene: TRBV28
j_gene: TRBJ2-1
d_gene: .
abundance: .

CDR3aa: CASSISGVHEKLFF
CDR3nt: TGTGCCAGTAGTATTTCAGGGGTCCATGAAAAACTGTTTTTT
v_gene: TRBV19
j_gene: TRBJ1-4
d_gene: .
abundance: .

CDR3aa: CAWSPPVETQYF
CDR3nt: TGTGCCTGGAGTCCCCCAGTGGAGACCCAGTACTTC
v_gene: TRBV30
j_gene: TRBJ2-5
d_gene: .
abundance: few

CDR3aa: CASSQGVTAHTEAFF
CDR3nt: TGCGCCAGCAGCCAAGGGGTGACAGCCCACACTGAAGCTTTCTTT
v_gene: TRBV4-3
j_gene: TRBJ1-1
d_gene: .
abundance: .

CDR3aa: CASSTGQGDTGELFF
CDR3nt: TGTGCCAGCAGCACGGGACAGGGGGACACCGGGGAGCTGTTTTTT
v_gene: TRBV5-4
j_gene: TRBJ2-2
d_gene: TRBD1
abundance: .

CDR3aa: CASSQGLAVGNEQFF
CDR3nt: TGCGCCAGCAGCCAAGGACTAGCGGTCGGCAATGAGCAGTTCTTC
v_gene: TRBV5-1
j_gene: TRBJ2-1
d_gene: TRBD2
abundance: .